In this sample, the clone carrying this TCR beta chain turned up once. The antigen is not known. A read error may be the cause here, since a much bigger clone is one base away. This likely comes from a read error, as the CDR3 has no conserved phenylalanine or tryptophan at its end. The sample is drawn from a study of T-cell reconstitution after alpha-beta-depleted transplantation in children. Findings and caveats of the study: One year after transplant, T-cell counts and diversity came mostly from newly produced T cells. About two months after transplant, alpha-beta T cells reportedly came from several hundred expanded graft clones.

The CDR3 spans 15 residues. Germline CDR1 and CDR2: SGHRS and YFSETQ. Trimming cost V 0 bases and J 1 base; bases outside gene matches: 2. During its preparation, the TCRbeta library received unique molecular identifiers. TCRdb independently ran MiXCR on the PCR reads; one entry per CDR3 protein. This sample has 40,000 to 60,000 distinct CDR3 sequences, with around 8.8% found just once. This chain connects TRBV5-1 to TRBJ1-1; TRBD1 aligns across 8 bases. The clonotype was recovered from a male patient aged 2 to 9 who had a stem cell transplant for chronic granulomatous disease, so the T cells may come from the graft donor. The input for sequencing was PBMCs, mostly from graft donor cells, taken 60 days after TCRalphabeta/CD19-depleted stem cell transplant. CDR3 sequence (DNA): TGCGCCAGCAGCTTGGGGGGACAGGAGAACACTGAAGCTTTCTGT. It codes for CASSLGGQENTEAFC.